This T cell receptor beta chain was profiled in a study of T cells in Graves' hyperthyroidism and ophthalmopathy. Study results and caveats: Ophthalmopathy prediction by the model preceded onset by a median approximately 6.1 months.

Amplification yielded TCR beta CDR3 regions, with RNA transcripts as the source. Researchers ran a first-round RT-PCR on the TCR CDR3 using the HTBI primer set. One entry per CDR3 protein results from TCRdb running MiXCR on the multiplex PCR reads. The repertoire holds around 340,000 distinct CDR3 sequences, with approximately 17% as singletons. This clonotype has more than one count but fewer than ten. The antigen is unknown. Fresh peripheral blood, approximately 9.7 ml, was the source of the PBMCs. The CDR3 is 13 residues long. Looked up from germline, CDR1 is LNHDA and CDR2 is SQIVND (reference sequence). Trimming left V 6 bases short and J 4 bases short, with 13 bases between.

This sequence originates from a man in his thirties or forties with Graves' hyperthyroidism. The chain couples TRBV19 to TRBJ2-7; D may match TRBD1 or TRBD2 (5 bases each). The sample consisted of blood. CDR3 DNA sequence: TGTGCCAGTAGCAGGATGGGACCTTACGAGCAGTACTTC. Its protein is CASSRMGPYEQYF. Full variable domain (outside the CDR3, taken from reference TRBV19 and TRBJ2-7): DGGITQSPKYLFRKEGQNVTLSCEQNLNHDAMYWYRQDPGQGLRLIYYSQIVNDFQKGDIAEGYSVSREKKESFPLTVTSAQKNPTAFYLCASSRMGPYEQYFGPGTRLTVT.